Presented here are 14 T cell receptor beta chains from one specimen sequenced in a study of blood T cell repertoires in COVID-19. Only in-frame clones appear in the TCRdb table, and some are missing; sequencing was by immunoSEQ multiplex PCR. The repertoire has around 620,000 clones, around 89% of them found once; the top ten carry 0.2% to 0.3%. Material: peripheral blood. Receptors were obtained from a woman younger than 30 with acute or convalescent COVID-19.

The chain employs TRBV4-1 and TRBJ2-7; 7 bases align to TRBD2. The CDR3 has 16 residues. Germline assignment: CDR1 MGHRA and CDR2 YSYEKL. J lost 7 bases, V lost 0 bases, and 12 bases had no gene match. The chain's CDR3 is CASSQDVVGAGGEQYF. The CDR3 DNA reads TGCGCCAGCAGCCAAGATGTAGTAGGAGCCGGGGGGGAGCAGTACTTC.

There are a few counts of this clone. The V call is TRBV12-3 or TRBV12-4, the J call TRBJ1-6; D is undetermined. The V end lost 6 bases, the J end lost 6 bases, and 6 bases lay between the germline ends. The CDR3 runs to 12 residues. CDR3 in amino acids: CASSPSNSPLHF. CDR3 nucleotide sequence: TGTGCCAGCAGCCCCAGTAATTCACCCCTCCACTTT.

This sequence joins TRBV6-5 and TRBJ2-1, with D hard to call. The V and J ends lost 0 bases and 7 bases respectively, with 10 bases between them. CDR3 length: 14 amino acids. Germline-derived CDR1 and CDR2 are MNHEY and SVGAGI. The CDR3 region is CASSYSQARNEQFF. As DNA, the CDR3 is TGTGCCAGCAGTTACTCCCAAGCGAGGAATGAGCAGTTCTTC.

This chain links TRBV6-4 with TRBJ1-4; 7 bases map to TRBD1. CDR1 MRHNA and CDR2 SNTAGT come from the germline V gene. There are 15 residues in the CDR3. The CDR3 DNA follows: TGTGTCTCGAGTTACGACAGGGAGGAAGGGGAAAAACTGTTTTTT. Protein: CVSSYDREEGEKLFF.

V and J are TRBV19 and TRBJ1-2; 10 bases fit TRBD1. Trimming at V came to 6 bases and at J to 6 bases, leaving 13 bases not matched to a gene. The CDR3 spans 16 residues. CDR1 LNHDA and CDR2 SQIVND come from the germline V gene (reference sequence). The CDR3 loop is CASSTPGDGTGDGYTF. CDR3 nucleotides: TGTGCCAGTAGCACACCAGGGGACGGGACAGGGGATGGCTACACCTTC.

As for this clone: The same CDR3 arises from other DNA sequences in this sample as well. The chain links TRBV29-1 to TRBJ1-1; D remains ambiguous. Germline values: CDR1 SQVTM, CDR2 ANQGSEA. This CDR3 has 12 amino acids. The V and J ends lost 4 bases and 0 bases respectively, with 6 bases between them. The CDR3 sequence is CSVVWLNTEAFF. Written as DNA, the CDR3 is TGCAGCGTTGTTTGGCTGAACACTGAAGCTTTCTTT.

The gene calls are TRBV25-1 and TRBJ2-2, with D possibly matching TRBD1 (5 bases). V dropped 2 bases and J dropped 5 bases, with 15 bases sitting between them. The CDR3 totals 16 residues. Germline V gene lookup returns CDR1 MGHDK and CDR2 SYGVNS. CDR3 residues: CASSEGAASSTGELFF. The CDR3 bases are TGTGCCAGCAGTGAAGGGGCAGCCAGCAGTACCGGGGAGCTGTTTTTT. Combining the CDR3 with reference TRBV25-1 and TRBJ2-2 gives the whole variable domain EADIYQTPRYLVIGTGKKITLECSQTMGHDKMYWYQQDPGMELHLIHYSYGVNSTEKGDLSSESTVSRIRTEHFPLTLESARPSHTSQYLCASSEGAASSTGELFFGEGSRLTVL.

The V gene is TRBV27, the J gene TRBJ1-1; D is possibly TRBD1 (6 bases). CDR1 and CDR2 (germline): MNHEY, SMNVEV (reference sequence). This CDR3 is built from 14 residues. Trimming removed 7 bases from V and 0 bases from J, with 12 bases in between. As DNA, the CDR3 is TGTGCCAGCATTGCGACAGGTTTGAACACTGAAGCTTTCTTT. Translating gives CASIATGLNTEAFF.

V usage is TRBV7-7 and J usage is TRBJ2-2; 11 bases align to TRBD1. J lost 5 bases, V lost 1 base, and 3 bases had no gene match. This CDR3 has 16 residues. Germline V lookup: CDR1 SSHAT, CDR2 FNYEAQ (reference sequence). As DNA, the CDR3 is TGTGCCAGCAGCTTAGGAGGGACAGGGGGTACCGGGGAGCTGTTTTTT. Its protein product is CASSLGGTGGTGELFF.

This rearrangement joins TRBV7-9 to TRBJ1-5, with a possible D match to TRBD1 (5 bases). Germline values: CDR1 SEHNR, CDR2 FQNEAQ (reference sequence). The CDR3 is 14 amino acids. V lost 3 bases and J lost 2, with 8 bases in between. The CDR3 bases are TGTGCCAGCAGCTTTCAGGGTGGCAATCAGCCCCAGCATTTT. The encoded protein is CASSFQGGNQPQHF.

This chain connects TRBV4-1 to TRBJ1-2; 7 positions agree with TRBD1. V lost 2 bases, J lost 3 bases, and 9 bases stayed unmatched. Germline-derived CDR1 and CDR2 are MGHRA and YSYEKL. The CDR3 length is 16 residues. CDR3 amino acids: CASSQPHRGRDYGYTF. DNA for the CDR3: TGCGCCAGCAGCCAACCACACAGGGGCAGGGACTATGGCTACACCTTC.

The J gene is TRBJ2-7, the V gene TRBV19; D possibly corresponds to TRBD2 (6 bases). The CDR3 runs to 13 residues. V was pared by 5 bases and J by 2 bases, with 10 bases between. Per the germline V gene, CDR1 is LNHDA and CDR2 is SQIVND (reference sequence). CDR3 sequence reads: CASSAGLAYEQYF. CDR3 in DNA: TGTGCCAGTAGTGCGGGACTGGCCTACGAGCAGTACTTC.

This rearrangement joins TRBV9 to TRBJ1-6, with D hard to call. The germline V and J ends were trimmed by 6 bases and 8 bases, with 18 bases remaining between them. Germline assignment: CDR1 SGDLS and CDR2 YYNGEE. There are 15 residues in the CDR3. The CDR3 region is CASTSSGIRDSPLHF. Here the CDR3 DNA reads TGTGCCAGCACCAGTTCCGGGATTCGGGATTCACCCCTCCACTTT.

The rearrangement links TRBV18 to TRBJ1-1; D call uncertain. With 5 bases removed from V and 3 bases from J, the gap between germline ends came to 10 bases. The CDR3 sequence is 13 residues long. Germline V CDR1 and CDR2: KGHSH, LQKENI. CDR3 in DNA: TGTGCCAGCTCAACAAGACTCGACACTGAAGCTTTCTTT. This gives the protein CASSTRLDTEAFF.